A selection of T cell receptor beta chains follows, all from one sample in a study of blood T cell repertoires in COVID-19. Sequencing was performed with immunoSEQ multiplex PCR; in TCRdb, only in-frame clones are kept and a portion is missing. The data hold about 180,000 clones, with 75% to 80% observed a single time. Source material: peripheral blood. The receptors were sampled from a woman in her seventies with acute or convalescent COVID-19. Each CDR3 is given with its conserved first and last residue. A D gene is named only where the DNA matches it firmly. Size is omitted from some rows. Given values are once, few, many or a class for expanded clones.

D gene	V gene	clone size	J gene	CDR3 protein	CDR3 DNA
.	TRBV2	.	TRBJ1-3	CASRETVSGAGNTIYF	TGTGCCAGCAGAGAGACAGTATCCGGCGCTGGAAACACCATATATTTT
TRBD2	TRBV7-8	few	TRBJ2-3	CASSLGAGGPFSTDTQYF	TGTGCCAGCAGCTTAGGAGCGGGAGGGCCTTTTAGCACAGATACGCAGTATTTT
TRBD1	TRBV24-1	.	TRBJ2-3	CATSDNGQEGTDTQYF	TGTGCCACCAGTGATAACGGACAGGAGGGCACAGATACGCAGTATTTT
TRBD2	TRBV24-1	.	TRBJ2-5	CATSDPLGGRETQYF	TGTGCCACCAGTGATCCCCTCGGCGGGAGGGAGACCCAGTACTTC
TRBD2	TRBV4-2	.	TRBJ2-5	CASSQGPSGERLETQYF	TGTGCCAGCAGCCAAGGGCCTAGCGGGGAGAGATTAGAGACCCAGTACTTC
.	TRBV12-3/TRBV12-4	.	TRBJ1-2	CASTVAQGRGYTF	TGTGCCAGCACGGTCGCTCAGGGTCGTGGCTACACCTTC
.	TRBV9	.	TRBJ2-5	CASSVVKGEQETQYF	TGTGCCAGCAGCGTAGTGAAGGGAGAACAAGAGACCCAGTACTTC
.	TRBV5-3	once	TRBJ2-7	CARSDYRDLTYEQYF	TGTGCCAGAAGCGACTACCGGGACTTAACCTACGAGCAGTACTTC
.	TRBV4-2	.	TRBJ2-5	CASSQEEGAWETQYF	TGTGCCAGCAGCCAAGAGGAGGGGGCCTGGGAGACCCAGTACTTC
TRBD1	TRBV28	.	TRBJ2-7	CASSWTGTNEQYF	TGTGCCAGCAGTTGGACAGGGACCAACGAGCAGTACTTC
TRBD2	TRBV30	.	TRBJ2-1	CAWRRPLAGEEQFF	TGTGCCTGGAGAAGGCCTCTAGCGGGAGAAGAACAGTTCTTC
TRBD2	TRBV30	.	TRBJ2-1	CAWRERGSSYNEQFF	TGTGCCTGGAGGGAGCGGGGTAGCTCCTACAATGAGCAGTTCTTC
TRBD1	TRBV9	.	TRBJ1-4	CASSVGTGGEKLFF	TGTGCCAGCAGCGTAGGGACAGGGGGCGAAAAACTGTTTTTT
.	TRBV20-1	.	TRBJ1-1	CSSRKDRFF	TGCAGTTCCCGCAAAGACAGGTTCTTT
TRBD1	TRBV5-1	.	TRBJ1-4	CASSQDRGKEKLFF	TGCGCCAGCAGCCAGGACAGGGGGAAGGAAAAACTGTTTTTT
TRBD1	TRBV5-4	once	TRBJ1-2	CASSSSKTGIHGYTF	TGTGCCAGCAGCTCGTCCAAGACAGGGATACATGGCTACACCTTC
.	TRBV18	.	TRBJ2-5	CASSPPDTYGETQYF	TGTGCCAGCTCACCACCGGACACCTACGGGGAGACCCAGTACTTC
.	TRBV6-1	.	TRBJ2-5	CASSEAFAGTRETQYF	TGTGCCAGCAGTGAAGCTTTTGCGGGAACCAGAGAGACCCAGTACTTC
TRBD1	TRBV2	.	TRBJ1-2	CASSGTGGPAAYGYTF	TGTGCCAGCAGTGGGACAGGGGGCCCAGCTGCCTATGGCTACACCTTC
TRBD2	TRBV11-2	.	TRBJ2-1	CASSLDGLWLAGGGEQFF	TGTGCCAGCAGCTTAGATGGGTTATGGCTAGCGGGAGGCGGGGAGCAGTTCTTC
.	TRBV7-2	once	TRBJ1-5	CASSLGSGAFSNQPQHF	TGTGCCAGCAGCTTGGGGTCAGGGGCCTTTAGCAATCAGCCCCAGCATTTT
TRBD1	TRBV11-2	once	TRBJ2-3	CASSRTGGTDTQYF	TGTGCCAGCTCCCGGACAGGAGGCACAGATACGCAGTATTTT
TRBD1	TRBV5-1	.	TRBJ1-2	CASSLGDRDGYTF	TGCGCCAGCAGCTTGGGGGACAGGGACGGCTACACCTTC
TRBD1	TRBV18	.	TRBJ1-2	CASSPSTGGDYGYTF	TGTGCCAGCTCACCTTCTACAGGGGGAGACTATGGCTACACCTTC
.	TRBV18	.	TRBJ1-2	CASSPSRGWYGYTF	TGTGCCAGCTCACCATCCAGGGGATGGTATGGCTACACCTTC
.	TRBV12-3/TRBV12-4	many	TRBJ1-3	CASSSDRVNTIYF	TGTGCCAGCAGTTCGGACAGAGTAAACACCATATATTTT
TRBD1	TRBV7-2	.	TRBJ2-1	CASSKQGASYNEQFF	TGTGCCAGCAGTAAACAGGGGGCGTCCTACAATGAGCAGTTCTTC
TRBD2	TRBV6-6	few	TRBJ2-1	CASSYWPSGRGEQFF	TGTGCCAGCAGTTACTGGCCTAGCGGGAGGGGCGAGCAGTTCTTC
.	TRBV27	.	TRBJ1-3	CASRGGGSGNTIYF	TGTGCCAGCAGGGGGGGAGGGTCTGGAAACACCATATATTTT
.	TRBV5-1	.	TRBJ2-3	CASSFSREADTQYF	TGCGCCAGCAGCTTTTCTAGGGAGGCAGATACGCAGTATTTT
TRBD2	TRBV6-2/TRBV6-3	.	TRBJ2-1	CASSDGTSAYNEQFF	TGTGCCAGCAGCGACGGGACTAGCGCCTACAATGAGCAGTTCTTC
TRBD2	TRBV10-3	.	TRBJ2-1	CAISGRTDLATSGSSGTYNEQFF	TGTGCCATCAGTGGTAGGACAGACTTGGCGACTAGCGGGAGTTCGGGTACCTACAATGAGCAGTTCTTC
TRBD1	TRBV14	once	TRBJ1-5	CASSPQGQGANYSNQPQHF	TGTGCCAGCAGCCCCCAAGGACAGGGGGCTAATTATAGCAATCAGCCCCAGCATTTT
.	TRBV10-1	once	TRBJ1-1	CASSEVSAGSGAFF	TGCGCCAGCAGTGAAGTGTCGGCGGGGAGCGGAGCTTTCTTT
TRBD1	TRBV28	.	TRBJ2-4	CASRGQGKNIQYF	TGTGCCAGCAGGGGACAGGGGAAAAACATTCAGTACTTC
.	TRBV6-6	few	TRBJ1-6	CASSPESSYNSPLHF	TGTGCCAGCAGTCCCGAGAGCTCCTATAATTCACCCCTCCACTTT
.	TRBV7-2	.	TRBJ1-2	CASSLSQGPYGYTF	TGTGCCAGCAGCTTATCTCAGGGCCCCTATGGCTACACCTTC